The source of this T cell receptor (beta chain) is a study of T cells after posttransplantation cyclophosphamide. Whole-study results and caveats: After PTCy, TRB diversity resembled that of CNI/methotrexate controls. Donor-recipient repertoire similarity was low at 1-2 months, rising over year one. Skin or GI-infiltrating T cells shared few TRB sequences with blood.

Germline CDR1 reads SNHLY; CDR2 reads FYNNEI. The CDR3 is 13 amino acids. V lost 1 base, J lost 12 bases, and 15 bases lay in between. Comment on this clone: Its antigen is currently unknown.

The assay was immunoSEQ multiplex PCR, and TCRdb's table has in-frame clones only and misses some. The table lists some 7,000 clones, 60% to 85% of them singletons. On the day of bone marrow donation, the related graft donor provided peripheral blood. The TCR was taken from a woman in her forties or fifties in good health and a related stem cell transplant donor. This rearrangement joins TRBV2 to TRBJ1-1; unclear D gene. The specimen sequenced was memory CD4+ T cells sorted from blood. CDR3 DNA: TGTGCCAGCAGTGAAGTCGAAGCGGGCGTTACTTTCTTT. It yields the protein CASSEVEAGVTFF.